A selection of T cell receptor beta chains follows, all from one sample in a study of T cell repertoires in cytomegalovirus infection. Via MiXCR, TCRdb re-called the reads, giving one row per CDR3 protein. The sample gives some 390,000 distinct CDR3 sequences, around 18% of which show up once; less than 9.5% is in the top ten. Sample: PBMCs. These receptors all come from a human donor in good health (CMV status not recorded). Some clones in this sample may be carry-over from other donors' samples. Both conserved end residues are trimmed from each CDR3. The D gene is left open where the match is weak.

CDR3	V	D	J
ASRDSMGRSSPLH	TRBV12-3/TRBV12-4	-	TRBJ1-6
ASSLESPTHEQY	TRBV7-9	-	TRBJ2-7
ASSSQMGPTDTQY	TRBV7-2	-	TRBJ2-3
ASSQVQGYTDTQY	TRBV4-1	-	TRBJ2-3
ASSQAAGFEQY	TRBV4-1	-	TRBJ2-7
ASSAERNSPLH	TRBV5-5	-	TRBJ1-6
ASSLGQNRNTEAF	TRBV7-9	-	TRBJ1-1
SVAAGVETYNEQF	TRBV29-1	TRBD2	TRBJ2-1
ASSPSGTSSYEQY	TRBV7-2	TRBD2	TRBJ2-7
ASSLGADNGNTTY	TRBV7-2	-	TRBJ1-3
ASSERGFTDTQY	TRBV2	-	TRBJ2-3
ASSPTWSVNGQGQETQY	TRBV7-9	TRBD1	TRBJ2-5
ASRPRGARPELVH	TRBV7-8	-	TRBJ2-4
ASSPTGDTNTEAF	TRBV12-3/TRBV12-4	TRBD1	TRBJ1-1
ASSLYGPNEKLF	TRBV7-9	-	TRBJ1-4
ASSSQGALNEKLF	TRBV7-2	TRBD1	TRBJ1-4
ASSPDRTSRMF	TRBV7-2	TRBD2	TRBJ2-1
ASSPKGATNEKLF	TRBV6-1	-	TRBJ1-4
SATGTSGGLYNEQF	TRBV20-1	TRBD2	TRBJ2-1